The clone carrying this T cell receptor beta chain was picked up a small number of times. The data were taken from a study of blood T cell repertoires in COVID-19. For the study at large: Acute and convalescent COVID-19 specimens originated in the United States, Italy and Spain. Sources were T cells, B-cell-depleted T cells, or PBMCs; the material itself was cDNA or gDNA.

There are 15 residues in the CDR3. J was trimmed by 7 bases and V by 6 bases; bases with no gene match: 9. Germline CDR1 LNHDA, CDR2 SQIVND (reference sequence). Methods used by the authors: Amplified reference gene primers provided the basis for estimating nucleated cell counts. Method: immunoSEQ multiplex PCR; TCRdb's copy keeps in-frame clones and lacks some. The V and J calls and clone size come from that table; D and trimming were worked out from the DNA. This table has roughly 230,000 clones, less than 85% appearing once. V and J are TRBV19 and TRBJ1-6; 7 bases line up with TRBD1. The origin of this receptor is a woman of 80 years or more with acute or convalescent COVID-19. The source material was peripheral blood. This CDR3 reads CASRPGDSPNSPLHF. In DNA form, the CDR3 reads TGTGCCAGTAGGCCAGGGGACAGTCCAAATTCACCCCTCCACTTT.